This TCR beta chain originates from a study of blood T cell repertoires in COVID-19. Study context: Donors in the United States, Italy and Spain gave samples during acute or convalescent COVID-19. PBMCs, B-cell-depleted T cells, or T cells provided the cDNA or gDNA that made up the material.

In the study's own analysis: Researchers report that nucleated cell counts were estimated from reference gene primer amplification. The repertoire was sequenced with immunoSEQ multiplex PCR; TCRdb's copy has only in-frame clones and lacks some. V and J calls and clone size follow that table, whereas D and trimming were derived from the DNA. The data hold about 42,000 clones, with 90% observed a single time. The germline gives CDR1 MNHEY, CDR2 SVGAGI. After removal of 5 bases from V and 2 bases from J, the junction contained 3 bases not matched to a gene. The length of the CDR3 is 15 residues. V gene TRBV6-5 combines with J gene TRBJ2-6; 7 bases map to TRBD1. The sequenced sample was peripheral blood. This clonotype was sampled from a man aged 45-60 years with active COVID-19. The CDR3 DNA reads TGTGCCAGCAGTCCCGACAGGGCTGGGGCCAACGTCCTGACTTTC. Encoded protein: CASSPDRAGANVLTF.